Given below is one T cell receptor (beta chain) in context. The target antigen is unknown. Every isolated RNA sample was fully reverse transcribed, so sequencing captured expressed TCRB transcripts. Sequenced naive, central memory and regulatory T cell samples produced an average of roughly 3.6 million reads. TCRdb's table, derived via immunoSEQ multiplex PCR, lists solely in-frame clones and lacks some. This sample yields roughly 150,000 clones, of which more than 9.5% are seen a single time; about 1.9% belongs to the top ten. The CDR3 length is 14 residues. CDR1 and CDR2 from the germline V gene are SGDLS and YYNGEE. The ends were cut back, 3 bases at V and 4 bases at J, with 13 bases in the middle. These data belong to a study of beta chain features in type 1 diabetes. Study-wide points: Researchers cautioned that cDNA sequencing could over-represent cells with high TCR expression. PCR might favor shorter templates, equally in patients and controls.

Using CD45RO/CCR7/CD25/CD127/CD95/CD27, CD4+ naive, central memory, regulatory and stem cell-like memory cells were sorted. The sequenced sample was central memory CD4+ T cells from blood. This clonotype was obtained from a man between 18 and 29 years old in good health. The J gene is TRBJ1-1, the V gene TRBV9, with D possibly TRBD1 on 6 matching bases. CDR3 nucleotide sequence: TGTGCCAGCAGCGGGGGGGCCTCCGGCACTGAAGCTTTCTTT. This codes for CASSGGASGTEAFF.